These T cell receptor beta chains were read from a single sample in a study of blood T cell repertoires in COVID-19. The protocol was immunoSEQ multiplex PCR, while the TCRdb copy is restricted to in-frame clones and leaves out a portion. The profile shows 150,000 to 200,000 clones, roughly 86% of them singletons. Specimen: peripheral blood. These receptor sequences come from a woman aged 45 to 65 with acute or convalescent COVID-19. CDR3s include the opening cysteine and the closing phenylalanine or tryptophan. The D gene is left open where the match is weak. Clone size is given for some rows only: seen once, a few or many times, or a class if the clone is expanded.

v_call	j_call	clone_size	d_call	cdr3_aa	cdr3_nt
TRBV12-3/TRBV12-4	TRBJ2-3	.	.	CASSRLQGQYF	TGTGCCAGCAGCAGGTTGCAGGGGCAGTATTTT
TRBV24-1	TRBJ1-5	few	.	CATSEGAGDNQPQHF	TGTGCCACCAGTGAAGGGGCAGGGGATAATCAGCCCCAGCATTTT
TRBV6-2/TRBV6-3	TRBJ2-1	.	TRBD2	CASSYYLAGVNEQFF	TGTGCCAGCAGTTACTATCTAGCGGGAGTCAATGAGCAGTTCTTC
TRBV5-5	TRBJ1-2	.	.	CASSLEPISYGYTF	TGTGCCAGCAGCTTGGAGCCCATTAGCTATGGCTACACCTTC
TRBV10-3	TRBJ1-5	.	.	CAISEGAKGNQPQHF	TGTGCCATCAGTGAGGGTGCGAAAGGCAATCAGCCCCAGCATTTT
TRBV7-3	TRBJ2-3	.	TRBD2	CASSRTSGRDTQYF	TGTGCCAGCAGCCGGACTAGCGGACGGGATACGCAGTATTTT
TRBV7-2	TRBJ1-2	.	.	CASSPRGSYTF	TGTGCCAGCAGCCCCAGGGGTAGCTACACCTTC
TRBV9	TRBJ1-1	.	.	CASSVGGGLMNTEAFF	TGTGCCAGCAGCGTAGGCGGGGGCCTGATGAACACTGAAGCTTTCTTT
TRBV6-5	TRBJ1-2	.	.	CASSYGGQPYGYTF	TGTGCCAGCAGTTACGGAGGACAGCCCTATGGCTACACCTTC
TRBV7-2	TRBJ2-1	.	.	CASSSQLRGGEFF	TGTGCCAGCAGCTCCCAATTGCGTGGAGGGGAGTTCTTC
TRBV11-2	TRBJ1-3	.	.	CASSFGQSSGNTIYF	TGTGCCAGCAGCTTTGGACAAAGCTCTGGAAACACCATATATTTT
TRBV10-3	TRBJ1-1	.	.	CAISELGGVTEAFF	TGTGCCATCAGTGAGCTGGGGGGGGTCACTGAAGCTTTCTTT
TRBV5-1	TRBJ2-2	once	.	CASSFYDKGLDGELFF	TGCGCCAGCAGCTTTTACGACAAGGGGCTTGACGGGGAGCTGTTTTTT
TRBV9	TRBJ2-1	.	TRBD1	CASSVDHRGLEQFF	TGTGCCAGCAGCGTAGATCACAGGGGGCTTGAGCAGTTCTTC
TRBV27	TRBJ2-1	.	TRBD2	CASSLGLAGSEEQFF	TGTGCCAGCAGCCTGGGGCTAGCGGGGTCTGAGGAGCAGTTCTTC